This is a list of T cell receptor beta chains from one sample in a study of regulatory T cells in long-lasting Graves disease. TCRdb fed the multiplex PCR reads into MiXCR, producing one record per CDR3 protein. The sample lists 350,000 to 500,000 distinct CDR3 sequences, roughly 23% occurring once. The sample in question was peripheral blood mononuclear cells (PBMCs), obtained when the disease was refractory, from a patient treated with antithyroid drugs. The receptor source for this set is a female donor with Graves disease. Each CDR3 is given with its conserved first and last residue. The order of the fields is CDR3 protein, CDR3 DNA, CDR3 length, J gene, clone size, D gene, V gene. A D gene is named only where the DNA matches it firmly. A row's size may be missing; if present it is once, few, many or a size class.

CDR3 protein: CASSLVRSGELFF; CDR3 DNA: TGTGCCAGCAGCTTAGTGAGGAGCGGGGAGCTGTTTTTT; CDR3 length: 13; J gene: TRBJ2-2; clone size: many; D gene: NA; V gene: TRBV28
CDR3 protein: CASSPGDFRVGEQYF; CDR3 DNA: TGTGCCAGCAGCCCAGGGGACTTCCGAGTGGGGGAGCAGTACTTC; CDR3 length: 15; J gene: TRBJ2-7; clone size: NA; D gene: NA; V gene: TRBV11-2
CDR3 protein: CSAPRRGTNTEAFF; CDR3 DNA: TGCAGTGCGCCTAGGAGAGGGACCAACACTGAAGCTTTCTTT; CDR3 length: 14; J gene: TRBJ1-1; clone size: NA; D gene: NA; V gene: TRBV20-1
CDR3 protein: CASRGGEASGANVLTF; CDR3 DNA: TGTGCCAGCCGCGGGGGCGAGGCCTCTGGGGCCAACGTCCTGACTTTC; CDR3 length: 16; J gene: TRBJ2-6; clone size: few; D gene: NA; V gene: TRBV18
CDR3 protein: CAISESEAGHGYTF; CDR3 DNA: TGTGCCATCAGTGAGTCCGAGGCAGGGCACGGCTACACCTTC; CDR3 length: 14; J gene: TRBJ1-2; clone size: NA; D gene: NA; V gene: TRBV10-3
CDR3 protein: CASSWSSGRTDTQYF; CDR3 DNA: TGTGCCAGCAGTTGGAGTAGCGGGAGAACAGATACGCAGTATTTT; CDR3 length: 15; J gene: TRBJ2-3; clone size: NA; D gene: TRBD2; V gene: TRBV27
CDR3 protein: CASSQGHSNQPQHF; CDR3 DNA: TGTGCCAGCAGCCAAGGGCATAGCAATCAGCCCCAGCATTTT; CDR3 length: 14; J gene: TRBJ1-5; clone size: many; D gene: NA; V gene: TRBV3-1
CDR3 protein: CASSPRRRANYGYTF; CDR3 DNA: TGTGCCAGCAGCCCGAGAAGGAGGGCGAACTATGGCTACACCTTC; CDR3 length: 15; J gene: TRBJ1-2; clone size: many; D gene: NA; V gene: TRBV12-3/TRBV12-4
CDR3 protein: CAISEKRGQGARTEAFF; CDR3 DNA: TGTGCCATCAGTGAGAAACGGGGACAGGGGGCTCGGACTGAAGCTTTCTTT; CDR3 length: 17; J gene: TRBJ1-1; clone size: NA; D gene: TRBD1; V gene: TRBV10-3
CDR3 protein: CASSFTAASYEQYF; CDR3 DNA: TGTGCCAGCAGTTTTACGGCAGCCTCCTACGAGCAGTACTTC; CDR3 length: 14; J gene: TRBJ2-7; clone size: many; D gene: NA; V gene: TRBV27
CDR3 protein: CASSHGTGGDEQYF; CDR3 DNA: TGTGCCAGCAGCCACGGGACAGGGGGCGACGAGCAGTACTTC; CDR3 length: 14; J gene: TRBJ2-7; clone size: many; D gene: TRBD1; V gene: TRBV12-3/TRBV12-4
CDR3 protein: CASSMGGTEAFF; CDR3 DNA: TGTGCCAGTAGTATGGGGGGCACTGAAGCTTTCTTT; CDR3 length: 12; J gene: TRBJ1-1; clone size: many; D gene: NA; V gene: TRBV19
CDR3 protein: CASSPHRGTGGSHEQYF; CDR3 DNA: TGCGCCAGCAGCCCCCACCGAGGGACAGGGGGCTCTCACGAGCAGTACTTC; CDR3 length: 17; J gene: TRBJ2-7; clone size: few; D gene: TRBD1; V gene: TRBV4-1
CDR3 protein: CASRQDLSNTEAFF; CDR3 DNA: TGTGCCAGTCGACAGGACTTATCGAACACTGAAGCTTTCTTT; CDR3 length: 14; J gene: TRBJ1-1; clone size: many; D gene: NA; V gene: TRBV12-3/TRBV12-4
CDR3 protein: CASSLNRALSSEQYF; CDR3 DNA: TGTGCCAGCAGCTTGAACAGGGCTCTTTCCTCCGAGCAGTACTTC; CDR3 length: 15; J gene: TRBJ2-7; clone size: many; D gene: NA; V gene: TRBV5-1
CDR3 protein: CASSPRLAPSSGANVLTF; CDR3 DNA: TGTGCCAGCAGCCCCCGACTAGCGCCAAGCTCTGGGGCCAACGTCCTGACTTTC; CDR3 length: 18; J gene: TRBJ2-6; clone size: many; D gene: TRBD2; V gene: TRBV11-2
CDR3 protein: CASSPTDTYEQYF; CDR3 DNA: TGTGCCAGCAGCCCGACGGATACCTACGAGCAGTACTTC; CDR3 length: 13; J gene: TRBJ2-7; clone size: NA; D gene: NA; V gene: TRBV7-9
CDR3 protein: CASQASTGRDQPQHF; CDR3 DNA: TGTGCCAGCCAAGCTTCGACAGGAAGAGATCAGCCCCAGCATTTT; CDR3 length: 15; J gene: TRBJ1-5; clone size: many; D gene: NA; V gene: TRBV2
CDR3 protein: CSARSSGSTDTQYF; CDR3 DNA: TGCAGTGCGAGATCTAGCGGGAGCACAGATACGCAGTATTTT; CDR3 length: 14; J gene: TRBJ2-3; clone size: few; D gene: TRBD2; V gene: TRBV20-1
CDR3 protein: CASSASGKTYEQYF; CDR3 DNA: TGTGCCAGCAGTGCATCCGGGAAAACCTACGAGCAGTACTTC; CDR3 length: 14; J gene: TRBJ2-7; clone size: many; D gene: NA; V gene: TRBV27
CDR3 protein: CAWSPGPGELFF; CDR3 DNA: TGTGCCTGGAGTCCAGGCCCCGGGGAGCTGTTTTTT; CDR3 length: 12; J gene: TRBJ2-2; clone size: many; D gene: NA; V gene: TRBV30
CDR3 protein: CASSVADTQYF; CDR3 DNA: TGTGCCAGCAGCGTAGCAGATACGCAGTATTTT; CDR3 length: 11; J gene: TRBJ2-3; clone size: NA; D gene: NA; V gene: TRBV9
CDR3 protein: CASSSQGGYGELFF; CDR3 DNA: TGTGCCAGCAGCTCCCAAGGAGGGTACGGGGAGCTGTTTTTT; CDR3 length: 14; J gene: TRBJ2-2; clone size: many; D gene: NA; V gene: TRBV7-3
CDR3 protein: CASSLADRGFTEAFF; CDR3 DNA: TGTGCCAGCAGCTTAGCGGACAGGGGTTTCACTGAAGCTTTCTTT; CDR3 length: 15; J gene: TRBJ1-1; clone size: NA; D gene: TRBD1; V gene: TRBV7-9
CDR3 protein: CASRTGTANTGELFF; CDR3 DNA: TGTGCCAGCAGAACCGGAACGGCGAACACCGGGGAGCTGTTTTTT; CDR3 length: 15; J gene: TRBJ2-2; clone size: many; D gene: NA; V gene: TRBV2
CDR3 protein: CASNISGRTQETQYF; CDR3 DNA: TGCGCCAGCAACATCTCGGGGCGGACGCAGGAGACCCAGTACTTC; CDR3 length: 15; J gene: TRBJ2-5; clone size: few; D gene: NA; V gene: TRBV4-1
CDR3 protein: CSAETSGSEETQYF; CDR3 DNA: TGCAGTGCTGAGACTAGCGGGAGCGAGGAGACCCAGTACTTC; CDR3 length: 14; J gene: TRBJ2-5; clone size: NA; D gene: TRBD2; V gene: TRBV20-1
CDR3 protein: CASSYSTGGDEKLFF; CDR3 DNA: TGTGCCAGCAGTTACTCGACGGGGGGAGATGAAAAACTGTTTTTT; CDR3 length: 15; J gene: TRBJ1-4; clone size: many; D gene: NA; V gene: TRBV6-5
CDR3 protein: CASSGDSNSPLHF; CDR3 DNA: TGTGCCAGCAGCGGGGACAGCAATTCACCCCTCCACTTT; CDR3 length: 13; J gene: TRBJ1-6; clone size: few; D gene: TRBD1; V gene: TRBV7-3
CDR3 protein: CASSAPGTGELFF; CDR3 DNA: TGTGCCAGCAGCGCACCGGGGACCGGGGAGCTGTTTTTT; CDR3 length: 13; J gene: TRBJ2-2; clone size: NA; D gene: NA; V gene: TRBV7-2
CDR3 protein: CASSQRELSIGTEAFF; CDR3 DNA: TGTGCCAGCAGCCAACGGGAACTATCGATTGGCACTGAAGCTTTCTTT; CDR3 length: 16; J gene: TRBJ1-1; clone size: NA; D gene: NA; V gene: TRBV7-8
CDR3 protein: CATSRDKVAGSSNQPQHF; CDR3 DNA: TGTGCCACCAGCAGAGACAAGGTCGCAGGATCTAGCAATCAGCCCCAGCATTTT; CDR3 length: 18; J gene: TRBJ1-5; clone size: many; D gene: NA; V gene: TRBV15
CDR3 protein: CSARSLAKETQYF; CDR3 DNA: TGCAGTGCTAGAAGTCTAGCGAAAGAGACCCAGTACTTC; CDR3 length: 13; J gene: TRBJ2-5; clone size: few; D gene: NA; V gene: TRBV20-1
CDR3 protein: CASSPPWRLSYNEQFF; CDR3 DNA: TGTGCCAGCTCACCACCTTGGCGCTTGTCCTACAATGAGCAGTTCTTC; CDR3 length: 16; J gene: TRBJ2-1; clone size: NA; D gene: NA; V gene: TRBV18
CDR3 protein: CASSPRTSGRVDEQYF; CDR3 DNA: TGTGCCAGCAGCCCCCGGACTAGCGGGAGAGTAGACGAGCAGTACTTC; CDR3 length: 16; J gene: TRBJ2-7; clone size: few; D gene: TRBD2; V gene: TRBV7-3
CDR3 protein: CASSTRTGRNEQYF; CDR3 DNA: TGTGCCAGCAGCACCCGGACAGGGAGGAACGAGCAGTACTTC; CDR3 length: 14; J gene: TRBJ2-7; clone size: NA; D gene: TRBD1; V gene: TRBV6-1
CDR3 protein: CASSLDPSVAFF; CDR3 DNA: TGTGCCAGCAGCTTAGACCCTTCCGTAGCTTTCTTT; CDR3 length: 12; J gene: TRBJ1-1; clone size: NA; D gene: NA; V gene: TRBV7-9
CDR3 protein: CSVEGTYNEQFF; CDR3 DNA: TGCAGCGTTGAGGGAACCTACAATGAGCAGTTCTTC; CDR3 length: 12; J gene: TRBJ2-1; clone size: NA; D gene: NA; V gene: TRBV29-1
CDR3 protein: CASSFGGFYEQYF; CDR3 DNA: TGTGCCAGCAGTTTTGGCGGTTTCTACGAGCAGTACTTC; CDR3 length: 13; J gene: TRBJ2-7; clone size: many; D gene: NA; V gene: TRBV27
CDR3 protein: CASTQRSHYEQYF; CDR3 DNA: TGTGCCAGCACCCAGCGGAGTCACTACGAGCAGTACTTC; CDR3 length: 13; J gene: TRBJ2-7; clone size: many; D gene: NA; V gene: TRBV2
CDR3 protein: CASSQADSRETQYF; CDR3 DNA: TGCGCCAGCAGCCAAGCGGACTCTCGAGAGACCCAGTACTTC; CDR3 length: 14; J gene: TRBJ2-5; clone size: NA; D gene: NA; V gene: TRBV4-1
CDR3 protein: CASRTGNTEAFF; CDR3 DNA: TGTGCCAGCAGGACCGGGAACACTGAAGCTTTCTTT; CDR3 length: 12; J gene: TRBJ1-1; clone size: many; D gene: NA; V gene: TRBV27
CDR3 protein: CASTRQGQPQHF; CDR3 DNA: TGTGCCAGCACCCGCCAGGGCCAGCCCCAGCATTTT; CDR3 length: 12; J gene: TRBJ1-5; clone size: few; D gene: NA; V gene: TRBV28
CDR3 protein: CASSLASDTQYF; CDR3 DNA: TGTGCCAGCAGTTTAGCTTCGGATACGCAGTATTTT; CDR3 length: 12; J gene: TRBJ2-3; clone size: many; D gene: NA; V gene: TRBV12-3/TRBV12-4
CDR3 protein: CASSLLWGRTLSGANVLTF; CDR3 DNA: TGTGCCAGCAGCTTGCTTTGGGGACGGACCCTTTCTGGGGCCAACGTCCTGACTTTC; CDR3 length: 19; J gene: TRBJ2-6; clone size: NA; D gene: NA; V gene: TRBV11-2
CDR3 protein: CASRPSTGACSPLQF; CDR3 DNA: TGTGCCAGCAGGCCTTCGACAGGGGCATGTTCACCCCTCCAGTTT; CDR3 length: 15; J gene: TRBJ1-6; clone size: NA; D gene: TRBD1; V gene: TRBV12-3/TRBV12-4
CDR3 protein: CASSVGQHYEQYF; CDR3 DNA: TGTGCCAGCAGTGTGGGACAACACTACGAGCAGTACTTC; CDR3 length: 13; J gene: TRBJ2-7; clone size: many; D gene: NA; V gene: TRBV12-3/TRBV12-4